The 19 T cell receptor beta chains reported below all come from one sample, sequenced in a study of T-cell reconstitution after alpha-beta-depleted transplantation in children. Molecular barcoding with unique molecular identifiers was used for the TCRbeta library. TCRdb called the PCR reads again in MiXCR, with one record for every CDR3 protein. The sample has 530,000 or so distinct CDR3 sequences; 27% are singletons. The starting material was PBMCs, obtained before TCRalphabeta/CD19-depleted stem cell transplant. These TCRs come from a boy younger than two with Wiskott-Aldrich syndrome, due to receive a stem cell transplant.

The chain carries TRBV27 and TRBJ2-7; D might be TRBD2 (6 bases). The CDR3 totals 13 residues. Trimming took 5 bases from V and 4 from J, leaving 12 bases between them. CDR1 and CDR2 from the germline V gene are MNHEY and SMNVEV (reference sequence). This CDR3 is CASSAGIFYEQYF. In DNA, the CDR3 is TGTGCCAGCAGTGCGGGGATTTTTTACGAGCAGTACTTC.

This chain links TRBV4-2 with TRBJ1-5; D is perhaps TRBD1 (6 bases). CDR3 length: 15 amino acids. Germline V gives CDR1 LGHNA, CDR2 YNFKEQ. V gave up 5 bases and J gave up 4 bases, with 15 bases separating them. CDR3 DNA: TGTGCCAGCAGCTTACGATCAGGGACAAATCAGCCCCAGCATTTT. Protein sequence: CASSLRSGTNQPQHF.

The V and J genes are TRBV5-1 and TRBJ2-3; D call uncertain. CDR1 and CDR2 from the germline V gene are SGHRS and YFSETQ. V dropped 0 bases and J dropped 0 bases, with 11 bases sitting between them. The CDR3 extends over 16 amino acids. The CDR3 DNA follows: TGCGCCAGCAGCTTGGCCGCGGTAGCTAGCACAGATACGCAGTATTTT. It is translated as CASSLAAVASTDTQYF.

The chain carries TRBV5-1 and TRBJ2-1; a weak D match, TRBD2 (6 bases). This CDR3 spans 17 amino acids. V shed 3 bases and J shed 0 bases, with 16 bases lying between them. Germline V gene sequence: CDR1 SGHRS, CDR2 YFSETQ. The CDR3, as DNA: TGCGCCAGCAGCTCGGTATCAGGAGGGAGCTCCTACAATGAGCAGTTCTTC. This encodes CASSSVSGGSSYNEQFF.

The genes are TRBV7-3 and TRBJ2-5; 8 bases agree with TRBD2. This CDR3 spans 15 amino acids. V shed 0 bases and J 5 bases; nucleotides not matched to a gene: 5. Germline values: CDR1 SGHTA, CDR2 FQGTGA. This CDR3 is CASSLTGRAAETQYF. The CDR3 bases are TGTGCCAGCAGCTTAACCGGGAGGGCCGCGGAGACCCAGTACTTC.

This clonotype was seen more than once but under ten times. The rearrangement uses TRBV4-2 and TRBJ2-5; D not resolved. V lost 3 bases to trimming and J lost 2 bases, with 4 bases between them. The CDR3 runs 12 residues. CDR1 is LGHNA and CDR2 is YNFKEQ in the germline V gene. In DNA, the CDR3 is TGTGCCAGCAGCCACGAGCAAGAGACCCAGTACTTC. Its translation is CASSHEQETQYF.

The chain employs TRBV6-2 or TRBV6-3 and TRBJ2-1, with 11 bases that match TRBD1. J gave up 9 bases and V 6 bases, and 13 bases lay outside the gene matches. CDR3 length equals 16 residues. The germline V gene has CDR1 MNHEY and CDR2 SVGEGT. The CDR3 DNA is TGTGCCAGCAGCATTCCGAGGACAGGGGGCTTGTTTGAGCAGTTCTTC. Translation: CASSIPRTGGLFEQFF.

This clonotype was counted a few times. This sequence joins TRBV30 and TRBJ2-7; maybe TRBD2 (5 bases). Trimming removed 0 bases at V and 4 bases at J, with 10 bases between. Germline assignment: CDR1 GTSNPN and CDR2 SVGIG (reference sequence). The CDR3 loop spans 13 amino acids. The CDR3 DNA is TGTGCCTGGAGTGTTGGTCTAGCTTACGAGCAGTACTTC. This encodes CAWSVGLAYEQYF.

In its sample, this clonotype was seen a few times. The V gene is TRBV4-2, the J gene TRBJ2-1; no firm D call. V was pared by 0 bases and J by 6 bases, with 9 bases between. The germline V gene has CDR1 LGHNA and CDR2 YNFKEQ. The CDR3 covers 14 residues. The CDR3 bases are TGTGCCAGCAGCCAAGAATTTCCTAGCAATGAGCAGTTCTTC. Translating it yields CASSQEFPSNEQFF.

This clonotype was observed a few times. The chain combines TRBV5-6 with TRBJ2-1; no clear D. Looked up from germline, CDR1 is SGHDT and CDR2 is YYEEEE. The CDR3 contains 12 residues. V was clipped by 0 bases and J by 6 bases, with 4 bases between them. The CDR3 loop reads CASSLERNEQFF. The CDR3 nucleotides read TGTGCCAGCAGCTTGGAACGCAATGAGCAGTTCTTC.

The V call is TRBV18, the J call TRBJ2-5; D might be TRBD1 (6 bases). The CDR3 is 14 amino acids. Looked up from germline, CDR1 is KGHSH and CDR2 is LQKENI. V lost 4 bases to trimming and J lost 5 bases, with 14 bases between them. The CDR3 nucleotides are TGTGCCAGCTCACTTCAACAGGGTTCGGAGACCCAGTACTTC. Translated: CASSLQQGSETQYF.

This rearrangement joins TRBV5-5 to TRBJ2-7, with no clear D. The CDR3 sequence is 16 residues long. From germline, CDR1 is SGHKS and CDR2 YYEKEE (reference sequence). Trimming shortened V by 4 bases and J by 5 bases, and 22 bases separated the two germline ends. CDR3 nucleotides: TGTGCCAGCAGCATTACACGTCGTTGGGGATTCGACGAGCAGTACTTC. Residues: CASSITRRWGFDEQYF.

J is TRBJ2-6 and V is TRBV5-5; 9 positions match TRBD2. CDR3 size: 18 residues. The junction had 7 bases not matched to a gene; V was cut back by 1 base and J by 2 bases. CDR1 and CDR2 (germline): SGHKS, YYEKEE (reference sequence). The DNA for the CDR3 is TGTGCCAGCAGCTTGCCACTTATAGCGGGAGCTGGGGCCAACGTCCTGACTTTC. Translating it yields CASSLPLIAGAGANVLTF.

This chain uses TRBV7-2 with TRBJ2-7, with TRBD1 identical over 7 bases. Germline V gene data show CDR1 as SGHTA and CDR2 as FQGNSA. The CDR3 is 14 amino acids. Germline trimming cut 1 base from V and 5 bases from J; bases unmatched to any gene: 5. CDR3 DNA sequence: TGTGCCAGCAGCTTAGTTGGGACAGCTCACGAGCAGTACTTC. Protein product: CASSLVGTAHEQYF.

This chain joins TRBV5-1 and TRBJ1-1, with 8 nucleotides matching TRBD1. J was trimmed by 1 base and V by 2 bases; bases with no gene match: 4. The CDR3 sequence is 15 residues long. Germline V lookup: CDR1 SGHRS, CDR2 YFSETQ. In nucleotides, the CDR3 is TGCGCCAGCAGCTTAGACAGGGGAGAGAACACTGAAGCTTTCTTT. This encodes CASSLDRGENTEAFF.

The chain uses TRBV12-3 or TRBV12-4 and TRBJ1-5; TRBD1 aligns across 7 bases. CDR3 length: 14 residues. V shed 7 bases and J 6 bases; nucleotides not matched to a gene: 9. In DNA form, the CDR3 reads TGTGCCAGCACCACACAGGGGCCGGGTCAGCCCCAGCATTTT. Translating gives CASTTQGPGQPQHF.

This chain joins TRBV24-1 and TRBJ2-5; no clear D gene. Germline V gene data show CDR1 as KGHDR and CDR2 as SFDVKD. Trimming pared 5 bases from V and 4 bases from J, leaving 4 bases between. CDR3 size: 11 residues. CDR3 residues: CATSAGETQYF. The CDR3 bases are TGTGCCACCAGTGCGGGAGAGACCCAGTACTTC.

With regard to this clonotype: Relative to the germline gene, one junction end is altered; a read error may explain this. This chain connects TRBV2 to TRBJ1-2; the match to TRBD1 covers 8 bases. CDR3 length: 15 residues. The germline gives CDR1 SNHLY, CDR2 FYNNEI. CDR3 loop: CASSEGQGFNYGYTF. In nucleotides, the CDR3 is TGTGCCAGCAGCGAAGGACAGGGATTTAACTATGGCTACACCTTC.

V and J are TRBV10-3 and TRBJ2-1; D is unresolved. Per the germline V gene, CDR1 is ENHRY and CDR2 is SYGVKD. The V end was cut by 5 bases, the J end by 7 bases, with 12 bases between. This CDR3 comprises 13 residues. CDR3 residues: CAISKLVGNEQFF. The CDR3 DNA sequence: TGTGCCATCAGTAAACTTGTGGGGAATGAGCAGTTCTTC.